This passage covers 2 T cell receptor beta chains from one sample sequenced in a study of blood T cells in healthy people across ages (dated by TCRdb to the mid-2010s). Libraries were constructed by 5' RACE. A second PCR of roughly 7 to 11 cycles was performed with a sample-barcoded 5' primer and a J-beta primer mix. TCRdb trimmed the raw reads at Q25, called clones with MiXCR and kept productive beta chains. Entries are consolidated by CDR3 protein sequence, retaining the most common genes and DNA. The sample yields 1.8 million or so distinct CDR3 sequences; about two fifths were counted once. The top ten clones comprise 23% of the sample. The sample consisted of blood. These receptors all stem from a human donor in good health.

This clonotype was seen a single time. The J gene is TRBJ1-1, the V gene TRBV12-3 or TRBV12-4; D unresolved. The CDR3 is made up of 15 amino acids. V lost 5 bases, J lost 1 base, and 14 bases lay in between. The CDR3 coding sequence is TGTGCCAGCAGTAAAACCGTTGACCGGAACACTGAAGCTTTCTTT. Translation gives CASSKTVDRNTEAFF.

V gene TRBV9 combines with J gene TRBJ2-7, with 7 bases matching TRBD2. From germline, CDR1 is SGDLS and CDR2 YYNGEE. CDR3 size: 14 residues. The V and J ends lost 3 bases and 3 bases, in that order; junction bases with no gene match: 6. The CDR3 coding sequence is TGTGCCAGCAGCGGGGGGGGTCCCGGCTACGAGCAGTACTTC. Its protein is CASSGGGPGYEQYF.